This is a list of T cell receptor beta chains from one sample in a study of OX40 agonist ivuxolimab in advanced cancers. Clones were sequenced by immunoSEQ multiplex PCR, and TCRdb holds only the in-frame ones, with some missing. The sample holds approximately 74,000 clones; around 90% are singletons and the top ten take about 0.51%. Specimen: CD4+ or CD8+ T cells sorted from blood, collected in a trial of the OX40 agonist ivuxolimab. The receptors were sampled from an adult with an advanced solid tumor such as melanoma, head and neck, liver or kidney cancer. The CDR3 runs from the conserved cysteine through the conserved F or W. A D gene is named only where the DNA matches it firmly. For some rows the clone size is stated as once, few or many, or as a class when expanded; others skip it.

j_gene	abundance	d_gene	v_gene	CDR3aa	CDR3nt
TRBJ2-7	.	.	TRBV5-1	CASKKVPTYEQYF	TGCGCCAGCAAAAAGGTCCCTACCTACGAGCAGTACTTC
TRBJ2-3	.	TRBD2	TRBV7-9	CASSWGLPTDTQYF	TGTGCCAGCAGCTGGGGACTACCGACAGATACGCAGTATTTT
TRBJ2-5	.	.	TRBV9	CASSVDEAQETQYF	TGTGCCAGCAGCGTAGACGAAGCGCAAGAGACCCAGTACTTC
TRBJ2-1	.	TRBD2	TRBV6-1	CASRYLAGNEQFF	TGTGCCAGCAGGTATCTAGCGGGCAATGAGCAGTTCTTC
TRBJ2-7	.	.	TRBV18	CASSPKGYEQYF	TGTGCCAGCTCACCAAAGGGGTACGAGCAGTACTTC
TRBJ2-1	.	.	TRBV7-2	CASSFGTPYNEQFF	TGTGCCAGCAGCTTTGGGACACCCTACAATGAGCAGTTCTTC
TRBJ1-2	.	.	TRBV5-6	CASSLRGSHTF	TGTGCCAGCAGCTTGCGGGGGTCCCACACCTTC
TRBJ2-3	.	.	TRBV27	CASAGADTQYF	TGTGCCAGCGCAGGGGCAGATACGCAGTATTTT
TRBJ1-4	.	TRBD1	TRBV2	CASSPNPRGSKEKLFF	TGTGCCAGCAGTCCCAACCCCAGGGGGTCGAAAGAAAAACTGTTTTTT
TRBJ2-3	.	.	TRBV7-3	CASSPGVYTDTQYF	TGTGCCAGCAGCCCAGGGGTTTACACAGATACGCAGTATTTT
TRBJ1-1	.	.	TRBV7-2	CASSLVRRAPNTEAFF	TGTGCCAGCAGCTTAGTCCGGCGAGCACCCAACACTGAAGCTTTCTTT
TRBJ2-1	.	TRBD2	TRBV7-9	CASRGLAGGPNEQFF	TGTGCCAGCAGAGGACTAGCGGGAGGGCCCAATGAGCAGTTCTTC
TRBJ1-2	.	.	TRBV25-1	CASSGETGGSYGYTF	TGTGCCAGCAGTGGAGAGACCGGGGGGAGCTATGGCTACACCTTC
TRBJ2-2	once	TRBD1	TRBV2	CASGGQGAGELFF	TGTGCCAGCGGGGGACAGGGGGCCGGGGAGCTGTTTTTT
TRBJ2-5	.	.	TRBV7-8	CASSLKETQYF	TGTGCCAGCAGCTTAAAAGAGACCCAGTACTTC
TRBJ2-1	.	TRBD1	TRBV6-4	CASRPAGGGNEQFF	TGTGCCAGCAGACCGGCAGGGGGTGGAAATGAGCAGTTCTTC